The entry that follows covers one T cell receptor beta chain sequence. This CDR3 has 14 residues. Germline V CDR1 and CDR2: MDHEN, SYDVKM. Trimming at V came to 5 bases and at J to 3 bases, leaving 3 bases not matched to a gene. Evenly divided among several immunoSEQ plates was the genomic DNA of each subset. Data came from immunoSEQ multiplex PCR; TCRdb stores just in-frame clones and leaves some out. This sample has 660,000 or so clones; approximately 96% occur once, and the top ten carry 0.095% to 0.13%. The data derive from a study of shared clonotypes between healthy human individuals. Naivety among CD8 cells was defined by CD45RO negativity and positive CCR7 selection, thereby excluding terminally differentiated effector memory CD45RA+ cells. The study enrolled healthy HIV-negative adults without recent acute infections or vaccinations as donors.

The specimen was naive CD8+ T cells sorted from blood. The chain links TRBV28 to TRBJ2-2; 7 bases agree with TRBD1. This clonotype was obtained from a woman in her twenties or thirties in good health. The CDR3 sequence: CASSRQGDTGELFF. The CDR3 DNA follows: TGTGCCAGCAGTCGGCAGGGGGACACCGGGGAGCTGTTTTTT. The whole variable domain, filled in from reference TRBV28 and TRBJ2-2, reads DVKVTQSSRYLVKRTGEKVFLECVQDMDHENMFWYRQDPGLGLRLIYFSYDVKMKEKGDIPEGYSVSREKKERFSLILESASTNQTSMYLCASSRQGDTGELFFGEGSRLTVL.